The 26 T cell receptor beta chains below all came from one sample that was sequenced in a study of cytomegalovirus exposure and HLA in healthy donors. This PCR relied on a set of 60 Vbeta primers and 13 Jbeta primers. The data were produced by immunoSEQ multiplex PCR, yet TCRdb's version contains in-frame clones alone and is incomplete. The repertoire shows roughly 46,000 clones; the top ten hold more than 0.95%. Specimen: PBMCs. These receptors were taken from a woman between 40 and 50 years old in good health and CMV-seronegative.

A remark on this clone: Different DNA sequences within this sample yield the same CDR3. The chain is built from TRBV6-5 and TRBJ1-5, with D perhaps matching TRBD1 (6 bases). The CDR3 extends over 12 amino acids. V was trimmed by 9 bases and J by 4 bases, leaving 10 bases between them. Germline CDR1 and CDR2: MNHEY and SVGAGI. As DNA, the CDR3 is TGTGCCAGGGGACAAATAAATCAGCCCCAGCATTTT. Protein sequence: CARGQINQPQHF.

This clone shows up as medium-sized (0.01 to 0.1%) by frequency. The chain carries TRBV10-1 and TRBJ2-3, with 8 nucleotides matching TRBD2. Trimming removed 9 bases from V and 6 bases from J; junction bases left unmatched: 5. The germline V gene has CDR1 WNHNN and CDR2 SYGVQD (reference sequence). The CDR3 extends over 12 amino acids. The CDR3 here is CASLAGADTQYF. The CDR3 coding sequence is TGCGCCAGTCTAGCGGGTGCGGATACGCAGTATTTT.

The rearrangement links TRBV10-3 to TRBJ1-1; 11 nucleotides match TRBD1. The junction had 5 bases not matched to a gene; V was cut back by 4 bases and J by 4 bases. Germline CDR1 and CDR2: ENHRY and SYGVKD. This CDR3 contains 15 residues. As DNA, the CDR3 is TGTGCCATCAGTGGGGGTGGACAGGGGGCCACTGAAGCTTTCTTT. This sequence encodes CAISGGGQGATEAFF.

V gene TRBV27 combines with J gene TRBJ2-7, with a possible D match to TRBD2 (6 bases). The CDR3 spans 15 residues. The V gene's germline CDR1 is MNHEY and CDR2 SMNVEV (reference sequence). V was shortened by 3 bases and J by 0 bases, with 12 bases between the two germline ends. CDR3 DNA sequence: TGTGCCAGCAGTTTTTTTAGCGGTAGCTCCTACGAGCAGTACTTC. This codes for CASSFFSGSSYEQYF.

This chain joins TRBV30 and TRBJ2-3; tentative D call: TRBD2 (6 bases). V lost 4 bases and J lost 0, with 11 bases in between. The CDR3 is 14 amino acids. Germline-derived CDR1 and CDR2 are GTSNPN and SVGIG (reference sequence). DNA for the CDR3: TGTGCCTGGAAGGAGGGCTATAGCACAGATACGCAGTATTTT. Encoded protein: CAWKEGYSTDTQYF.

The chain couples TRBV7-2 to TRBJ2-1; possibly TRBD2 for D (6 bases). Looked up from germline, CDR1 is SGHTA and CDR2 is FQGNSA. Trimming removed 1 base from V and 2 bases from J, with 12 bases in between. The CDR3 has 16 residues. CDR3 sequence: CASSLDSGAPYNEQFF. In nucleotides, the CDR3 is TGTGCCAGCAGCTTAGATAGCGGTGCCCCCTACAATGAGCAGTTCTTC. Filled out from reference TRBV7-2 and TRBJ2-1, the complete variable domain reads GAGVSQSPSNKVTEKGKDVELRCDPISGHTALYWYRQSLGQGLEFLIYFQGNSAPDKSGLPSDRFSAERTGGSVSTLTIQRTQQEDSAVYLCASSLDSGAPYNEQFFGPGTRLTVL.

This CDR3 reads CSVGYDKGGYTF. CDR3 bases: TGCAGCGTTGGGTATGACAAGGGGGGCTACACCTTC. The genes are TRBV29-1 and TRBJ1-2, with D possibly being TRBD1 (5 bases). The V gene lost 4 bases and the J gene lost 8 bases, with 14 bases spanning the gap. The length of the CDR3 is 12 residues. The V gene's germline CDR1 is SQVTM and CDR2 ANQGSEA.

This rearrangement joins TRBV28 to TRBJ1-2; the D is unclear. V was pared by 6 bases and J by 2 bases, with 16 bases between. The CDR3 contains 15 residues. CDR1 and CDR2 (germline): MDHEN, SYDVKM. The CDR3, as DNA: TGTGCCAGCAGCCCCGTCTCAGCAGGCAACTATGGCTACACCTTC. Its protein is CASSPVSAGNYGYTF.

V gene TRBV5-4 combines with J gene TRBJ2-7, with 8 bases matching TRBD2. The CDR3 sequence is 16 residues long. The germline CDR1 and CDR2 sequences are SGHNT and YYREEE (reference sequence). J was trimmed by 8 bases and V by 0 bases; bases with no gene match: 13. This CDR3 is CASSLAASGPSAKQYF. The CDR3 nucleotides read TGTGCCAGCAGCTTGGCGGCTAGCGGGCCGTCGGCCAAGCAGTACTTC.

The V call is TRBV30, the J call TRBJ1-2; the match to TRBD1 covers 9 bases. The CDR3 has 13 residues. In germline, CDR1 is GTSNPN, CDR2 SVGIG (reference sequence). V lost 8 bases, J lost 8 bases, and 12 bases stayed unmatched. The DNA for the CDR3 is TGTGCCGAAACAGGGGGCAATTACGGGGGCTACACCTTC. This sequence encodes CAETGGNYGGYTF.

J is TRBJ2-5 and V is TRBV30; TRBD2 aligns across 9 bases. Unmatched junction bases numbered 7, after V lost 0 bases and J lost 5 bases. There are 15 residues in the CDR3. Germline V gene sequence: CDR1 GTSNPN, CDR2 SVGIG (reference sequence). CDR3: CAWSVGSGRSETQYF. As DNA, the CDR3 is TGTGCCTGGAGTGTTGGTAGCGGGAGATCTGAGACCCAGTACTTC.

The CDR3 DNA reads TGCGCCAGCAGCCAAGACCCACACAGGGGCCTGACCGGGGAGCTGTTTTTT. It translates to CASSQDPHRGLTGELFF. V gene TRBV4-1 combines with J gene TRBJ2-2, with 7 bases lining up with TRBD1. Germline CDR1 reads MGHRA; CDR2 reads YSYEKL. The CDR3 runs to 17 residues. V lost 0 bases and J lost 5; bases outside the gene matches: 9.

In nucleotides, the CDR3 is TGTGCCAGCAGCAACTCGCCCCGGGTTTACATCCGAACGTCGACCTACGAGCAGTACTTC. Its translation: CASSNSPRVYIRTSTYEQYF. This chain links TRBV28 with TRBJ2-7; unclear D gene. Trimming shortened V by 6 bases and J by 2 bases, and 32 bases separated the two germline ends. Germline V gene lookup returns CDR1 MDHEN and CDR2 SYDVKM. This CDR3 contains 20 residues.

This CDR3 is CASSLERQGYGYTF. In DNA form, the CDR3 reads TGCGCCAGCAGCTTGGAACGACAGGGTTATGGCTACACCTTC. This chain connects TRBV5-1 to TRBJ1-2; 7 nucleotides agree with TRBD1. The V and J ends lost 0 bases and 5 bases, in that order; junction bases with no gene match: 4. The CDR3 consists of 14 residues. Germline CDR1 and CDR2: SGHRS and YFSETQ.

V gene TRBV19 combines with J gene TRBJ2-7, with 10 bases identical to TRBD1. The junction had 8 bases not matched to a gene; V was cut back by 3 bases and J by 3 bases. The CDR3 spans 16 residues. Germline values: CDR1 LNHDA, CDR2 SQIVND (reference sequence). DNA of the CDR3: TGTGCCAGTAGTATTGAACTCGGGACAGGGGTCTACGAGCAGTACTTC. Protein product: CASSIELGTGVYEQYF.

The chain employs TRBV6-5 and TRBJ1-2, with a possible D match to TRBD1 (6 bases). Germline CDR1 reads MNHEY; CDR2 reads SVGAGI. The germline V and J ends were trimmed by 9 bases and 4 bases, with 18 bases remaining between them. The CDR3 has 14 residues. This chain's CDR3 is CASGPGTTPYGYTF. The CDR3 DNA follows: TGTGCCAGTGGTCCCGGGACAACCCCCTATGGCTACACCTTC.

The CDR3 region has the DNA TGTGCCAGCAGCTTCACAGTAGGTTACGAGCAGTACTTC. Translation: CASSFTVGYEQYF. The rearrangement uses TRBV11-3 and TRBJ2-7; D remains unclear. This CDR3 contains 13 residues. CDR1 and CDR2 from the germline V gene are SGHNT and YENEEA. Deletions cut 3 bases from V and 4 bases from J, with 10 bases between.

This sequence joins TRBV28 and TRBJ2-6, with D perhaps TRBD1 (6 bases). Trimming took off 5 bases at V and 2 bases at J, with 22 bases between the two ends. CDR3 length: 19 amino acids. Germline CDR1 is MDHEN and CDR2 is SYDVKM. The DNA of the CDR3 is TGTGCCAGCAGTCTTCCCCCGGGGCAGGGGAAGGCTGGGGCCAACGTCCTGACTTTC. Residues: CASSLPPGQGKAGANVLTF. The full variable domain, completed using reference TRBV28 and TRBJ2-6, is DVKVTQSSRYLVKRTGEKVFLECVQDMDHENMFWYRQDPGLGLRLIYFSYDVKMKEKGDIPEGYSVSREKKERFSLILESASTNQTSMYLCASSLPPGQGKAGANVLTFGAGSRLTVL.

This chain connects TRBV6-5 to TRBJ1-1; D is undetermined. The CDR3 consists of 14 residues. V was trimmed by 2 bases and J by 0 bases, leaving 7 bases between them. Germline V gene data show CDR1 as MNHEY and CDR2 as SVGAGI. CDR3 protein: CASSYGNVNTEAFF. The DNA of the CDR3 is TGTGCCAGCAGTTACGGCAACGTGAACACTGAAGCTTTCTTT.

The rearrangement uses TRBV5-1 and TRBJ2-2, with TRBD1 matching over 8 bases. Germline CDR1 SGHRS, CDR2 YFSETQ. Trimming at V came to 7 bases and at J to 5 bases, leaving 10 bases not matched to a gene. The CDR3 is made up of 15 amino acids. CDR3 region: CASGPGQGKTGELFF. Written as DNA, the CDR3 is TGCGCCAGCGGCCCCGGACAGGGAAAAACCGGGGAGCTGTTTTTT. Full variable domain (outside the CDR3, taken from reference TRBV5-1 and TRBJ2-2): KAGVTQTPRYLIKTRGQQVTLSCSPISGHRSVSWYQQTPGQGLQFLFEYFSETQRNKGNFPGRFSGRQFSNSRSEMNVSTLELGDSALYLCASGPGQGKTGELFFGEGSRLTVL.

V usage is TRBV28 and J usage is TRBJ1-5; 8 bases fit TRBD1. With V trimmed by 3 bases and J by 2 bases, 12 bases remained unmatched. The CDR3 loop spans 18 amino acids. Germline CDR1 reads MDHEN; CDR2 reads SYDVKM. The CDR3 DNA reads as TGTGCCAGCAGTTTGGGCAGGGGGCCGCTACAAGGCAATCAGCCCCAGCATTTT. This sequence encodes CASSLGRGPLQGNQPQHF.

The V gene is TRBV11-2, the J gene TRBJ2-7, with D possibly matching TRBD1 (6 bases). The germline gives CDR1 SGHAT, CDR2 FQNNGV. V shed 5 bases and J shed 0 bases, with 14 bases lying between them. The CDR3 spans 15 residues. In nucleotides, the CDR3 is TGTGCCAGCAGCCCTGAGGGACACTTCTCCTACGAGCAGTACTTC. This encodes CASSPEGHFSYEQYF.

This chain connects TRBV6-5 to TRBJ2-1; 11 nucleotides agree with TRBD2. V shed 6 bases, J shed 10 bases, and the junction held 11 bases outside the gene matches. CDR1 MNHEY and CDR2 SVGAGI come from the germline V gene. The CDR3 sequence is 15 residues long. CDR3 protein: CASSSGTSGGGEQFF. The CDR3 DNA reads TGTGCCAGCAGCTCCGGGACTAGCGGAGGGGGAGAGCAGTTCTTC.

The chain couples TRBV5-3 to TRBJ2-7; the match to TRBD1 covers 11 bases. TRBV5-3 is reported as an ORF; its role is uncertain. The CDR3 is made up of 17 amino acids. Trimming took 4 bases from V and 3 from J; bases not matched to a gene: 12. CDR3 protein: CARSGRDRGLTFYEQYF. The CDR3 DNA reads as TGTGCCAGAAGCGGCCGGGACAGGGGGTTGACTTTCTACGAGCAGTACTTC.

V and J are TRBV27 and TRBJ1-5, with 8 bases matching TRBD1. V was pared by 5 bases and J by 6 bases, with 9 bases of the junction left unmatched. The CDR3 covers 15 residues. CDR1 is MNHEY and CDR2 is SMNVEV in the germline V gene (reference sequence). CDR3 DNA: TGTGCCAGCAGTCCCGACAGGGGATGGGGTCAGCCCCAGCATTTT. It encodes CASSPDRGWGQPQHF.

With regard to this clone: Sequence at one end of the junction differs from germline and may be a read error. The genes are TRBV29-1 and TRBJ1-1, with D possibly being TRBD1 (5 bases). The CDR3 is made up of 15 amino acids. CDR1 is SQVTM and CDR2 is ANQGSEA in the germline V gene. CDR3 DNA sequence: TGCAGCGTTGCCCCCACCGGGGGGAGTGGAACTGAAGATTTCTTT. Translated, it gives CSVAPTGGSGTEDFF.